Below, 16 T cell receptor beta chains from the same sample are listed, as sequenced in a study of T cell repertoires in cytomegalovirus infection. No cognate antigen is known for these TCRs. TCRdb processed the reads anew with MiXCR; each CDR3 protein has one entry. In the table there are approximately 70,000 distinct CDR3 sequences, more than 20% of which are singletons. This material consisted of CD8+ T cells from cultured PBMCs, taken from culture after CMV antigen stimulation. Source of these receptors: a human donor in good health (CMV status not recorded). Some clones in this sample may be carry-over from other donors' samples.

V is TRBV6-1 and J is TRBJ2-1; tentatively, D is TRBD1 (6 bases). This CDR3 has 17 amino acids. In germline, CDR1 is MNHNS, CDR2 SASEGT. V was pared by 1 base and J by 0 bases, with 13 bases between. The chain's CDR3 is CASSEDDRYGSYNEQFF. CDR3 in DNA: TGTGCCAGCAGTGAAGACGACAGGTACGGCTCCTACAATGAGCAGTTCTTC.

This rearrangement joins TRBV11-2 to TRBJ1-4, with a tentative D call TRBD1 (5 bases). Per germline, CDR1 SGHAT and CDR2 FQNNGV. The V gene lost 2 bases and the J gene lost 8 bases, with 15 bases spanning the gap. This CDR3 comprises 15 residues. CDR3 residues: CASSLLPQGEEKLFF. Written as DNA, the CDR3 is TGTGCCAGCAGCTTACTCCCTCAAGGGGAGGAAAAACTGTTTTTT.

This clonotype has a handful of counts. CDR3 region: CASSPTSGRGAEAFF. CDR3 bases: TGTGCCAGCAGCCCCACATCAGGGAGGGGGGCTGAAGCTTTCTTT. The genes are TRBV7-2 and TRBJ1-1; tentatively, D is TRBD1 (6 bases). CDR1 is SGHTA, CDR2 FQGNSA, per germline. Trimming shortened V by 5 bases and J by 6 bases, and 19 bases separated the two germline ends. This CDR3 contains 15 residues. Full variable domain (remainder filled in from reference TRBV7-2 and TRBJ1-1): GAGVSQSPSNKVTEKGKDVELRCDPISGHTALYWYRQSLGQGLEFLIYFQGNSAPDKSGLPSDRFSAERTGGSVSTLTIQRTQQEDSAVYLCASSPTSGRGAEAFFGQGTRLTVV.

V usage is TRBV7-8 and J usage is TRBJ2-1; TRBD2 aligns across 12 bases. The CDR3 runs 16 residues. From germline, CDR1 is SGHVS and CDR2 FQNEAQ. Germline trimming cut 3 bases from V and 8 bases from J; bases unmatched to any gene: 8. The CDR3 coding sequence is TGTGCCAGCAGCTTCCTAGCGGGGGGGTGGTTCGATGAGCAGTTCTTC. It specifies CASSFLAGGWFDEQFF.

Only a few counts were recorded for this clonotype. In DNA, the CDR3 is TGTGCCATCCCCCTCGACAGGGTTAATGAAAAACTGTTTTTT. Its translation is CAIPLDRVNEKLFF. The chain employs TRBV7-9 and TRBJ1-4; 7 bases agree with TRBD1. V lost 10 bases to trimming and J lost 4 bases; unmatched junction nucleotides: 9. This CDR3 contains 14 residues. Germline CDR1 SEHNR, CDR2 FQNEAQ (reference sequence).

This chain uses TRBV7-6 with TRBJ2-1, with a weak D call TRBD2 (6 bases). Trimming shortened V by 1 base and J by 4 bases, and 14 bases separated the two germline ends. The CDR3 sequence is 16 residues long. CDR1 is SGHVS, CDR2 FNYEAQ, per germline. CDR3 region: CASSLVVAGTYNEQFF. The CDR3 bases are TGTGCCAGCAGCTTAGTGGTCGCGGGGACGTACAATGAGCAGTTCTTC. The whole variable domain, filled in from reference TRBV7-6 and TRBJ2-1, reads GAGVSQSPRYKVTKRGQDVALRCDPISGHVSLYWYRQALGQGPEFLTYFNYEAQQDKSGLPNDRFSAERPEGSISTLTIQRTEQRDSAMYRCASSLVVAGTYNEQFFGPGTRLTVL.

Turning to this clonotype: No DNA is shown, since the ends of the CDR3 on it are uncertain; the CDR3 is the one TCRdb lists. CDR3: CASSSSTATGELFF. This sequence joins TRBV6-1 and TRBJ2-2; the D call of TRBD1 is as the table states it, not checked on the DNA. CDR1 is MNHNS, CDR2 SASEGT, per germline. The CDR3 numbers 14 amino acids, ends counted.

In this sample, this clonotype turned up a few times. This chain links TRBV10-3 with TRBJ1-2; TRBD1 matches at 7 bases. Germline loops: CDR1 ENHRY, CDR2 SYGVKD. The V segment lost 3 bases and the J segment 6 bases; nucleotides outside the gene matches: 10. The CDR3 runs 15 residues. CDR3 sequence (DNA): TGTGCCATCAGTGATCCACCGCAGGGGGAGGATGGCTACACCTTC. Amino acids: CAISDPPQGEDGYTF.

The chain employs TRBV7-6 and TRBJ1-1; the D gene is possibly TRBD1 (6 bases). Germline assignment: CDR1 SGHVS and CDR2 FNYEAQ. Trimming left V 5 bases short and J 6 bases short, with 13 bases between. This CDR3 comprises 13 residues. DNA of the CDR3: TGTGCCAGCAGCCGAAACAGGGAAGCTGAAGCTTTCTTT. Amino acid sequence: CASSRNREAEAFF.

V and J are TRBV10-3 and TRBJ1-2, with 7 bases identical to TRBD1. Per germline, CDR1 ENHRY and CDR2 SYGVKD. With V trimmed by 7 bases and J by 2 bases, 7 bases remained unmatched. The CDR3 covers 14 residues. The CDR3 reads CAINDRDRNYGYTF. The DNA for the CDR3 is TGTGCCATCAATGACAGGGACCGGAACTATGGCTACACCTTC.

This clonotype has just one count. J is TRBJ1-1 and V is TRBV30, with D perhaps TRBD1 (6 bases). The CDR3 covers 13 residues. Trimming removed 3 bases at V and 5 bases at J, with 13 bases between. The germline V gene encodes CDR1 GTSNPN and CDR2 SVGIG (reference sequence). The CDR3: CAWRGRGGTEAFF. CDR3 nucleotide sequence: TGTGCCTGGAGAGGACGAGGGGGTACTGAAGCTTTCTTT.

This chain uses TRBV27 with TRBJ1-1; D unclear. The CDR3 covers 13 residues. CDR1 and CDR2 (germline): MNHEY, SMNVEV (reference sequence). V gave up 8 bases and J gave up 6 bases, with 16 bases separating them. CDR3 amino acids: CASSRAGKAEAFF. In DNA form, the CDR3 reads TGTGCCAGCTCTCGGGCGGGTAAAGCTGAAGCTTTCTTT.

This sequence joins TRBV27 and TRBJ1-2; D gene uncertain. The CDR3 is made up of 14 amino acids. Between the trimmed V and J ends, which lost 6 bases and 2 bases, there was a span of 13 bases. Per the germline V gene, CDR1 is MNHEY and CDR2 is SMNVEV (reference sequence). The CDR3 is CASRPGAGNYGYTF. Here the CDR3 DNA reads TGTGCCAGCAGGCCAGGCGCGGGAAACTATGGCTACACCTTC.

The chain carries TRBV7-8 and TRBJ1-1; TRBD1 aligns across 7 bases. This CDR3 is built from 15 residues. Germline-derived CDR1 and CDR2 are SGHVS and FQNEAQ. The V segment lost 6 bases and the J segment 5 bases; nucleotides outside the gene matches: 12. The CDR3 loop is CASSRRTGTQTEAFF. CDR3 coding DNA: TGTGCCAGCAGTCGCCGGACAGGCACCCAAACTGAAGCTTTCTTT. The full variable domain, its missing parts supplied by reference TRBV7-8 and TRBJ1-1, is GAGVSQSPRYKVAKRGQDVALRCDPISGHVSLFWYQQALGQGPEFLTYFQNEAQLDKSGLPSDRFFAERPEGSVSTLKIQRTQQEDSAVYLCASSRRTGTQTEAFFGQGTRLTVV.

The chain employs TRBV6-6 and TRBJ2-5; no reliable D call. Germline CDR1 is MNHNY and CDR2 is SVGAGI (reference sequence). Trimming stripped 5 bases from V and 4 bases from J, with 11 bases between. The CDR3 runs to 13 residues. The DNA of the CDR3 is TGTGCCAGCAGTCCCGGATGGGCAGAGACCCAGTACTTC. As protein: CASSPGWAETQYF.

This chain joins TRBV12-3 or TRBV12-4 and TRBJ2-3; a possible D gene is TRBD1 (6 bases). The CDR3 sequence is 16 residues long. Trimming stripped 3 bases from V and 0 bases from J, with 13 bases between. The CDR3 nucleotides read TGTGCCAGCAGTTTTGGGGCGAGGGGGAGCACAGATACGCAGTATTTT. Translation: CASSFGARGSTDTQYF.